This TCR beta chain was sequenced for a study of vaccination effects on CD4 cells after COVID-19. As to this clone: Its antigen is unidentified.

CDR1 MDHEN and CDR2 SYDVKM come from the germline V gene. The ends lost 6 bases at V and 6 bases at J; junction bases unmatched: 12. CDR3 length: 16 amino acids. TCRdb's copy holds only in-frame clones and misses some; the assay was immunoSEQ multiplex PCR. The data show fewer than 90,000 clones, over 70% seen once. The ViraFEST assay expanded antigen-specific CD4+ T cells with viral peptide pools before sequencing. Subsequent to a culture period of about nine days, CD4+ T cells were isolated. Either the BNT162b2 or mRNA-1273 vaccine was given to participants in two doses. The healthy vaccine recipients, who had no prior SARS-CoV-2 infection, showed negative nucleocapsid antibodies. After about 2 million PBMC were placed in each well, they were cultured with approximately 10 IU/ml IL-2 and about 10 ug/ml peptides. It was on days 3 and 7 that half the medium was replaced with IL-2 medium.

The clonotype comes from a human donor who received a COVID-19 vaccine. V usage is TRBV28 and J usage is TRBJ2-3, with 10 bases matching TRBD2. The material was CD4+ T cells from PBMCs cultured with HCoV-OC43 spike peptides, obtained after COVID-19 vaccination. Specified subset: HCoV-OC43 spike overlapping peptide pool stimulation. The CDR3 region is CASSHDSGGRGDTQYF. As DNA, the CDR3 is TGTGCCAGCAGCCACGATAGCGGGGGGCGCGGGGATACGCAGTATTTT.